The clone carrying this TCR beta chain was observed a few times. Profiling relied on immunoSEQ multiplex PCR, and the TCRdb table lists in-frame clones only, not all of them. This table has about 36,000 clones, around 84% appearing once. Indicated time point: peripheral blood 6 weeks after treatment start. Patients suffered from locally advanced or metastatic urothelial carcinoma. The sample comes from a study of PD-L1 blockade in urothelial cancer. Study overall: Patients had undergone 0 to 3 prior chemotherapy regimens. Blood-derived samples held a median roughly 140,000 T cells.

From germline, CDR1 is MDHEN and CDR2 SYDVKM. CDR3 length: 17 amino acids. V lost 7 bases to trimming and J lost 2 bases; unmatched junction nucleotides: 9. Specimen: PBMCs, collected around atezolizumab (anti-PD-L1) treatment. The sequence came from a man aged 35 to 55 with urothelial cancer. The chain employs TRBV28 and TRBJ2-6; 9 bases fit TRBD1. CDR3 loop: CASKLGTGPAGANVLTF. The CDR3 coding sequence is TGTGCCAGCAAGCTTGGGACAGGGCCCGCTGGGGCCAACGTCCTGACTTTC.